This T cell receptor beta chain was sequenced for a study of OX40 agonist ivuxolimab in advanced cancers. TCRdb's table, derived via immunoSEQ multiplex PCR, lists solely in-frame clones and lacks some. The sample records fewer than 100,000 clones, just over 90% being singletons. The clonotype comes from an adult with an advanced solid tumor such as melanoma, head and neck, liver or kidney cancer. Specimen: CD4+ or CD8+ T cells sorted from blood, collected in a trial of the OX40 agonist ivuxolimab.

In DNA form, the CDR3 reads TGTGCCAGCAGTAGCGGGAGGGCCTCCGGGGAGCTGTTTTTT. Protein product: CASSSGRASGELFF. This sequence joins TRBV2 and TRBJ2-2; 10 bases map to TRBD2. CDR3 length: 14 residues. CDR1 is SNHLY, CDR2 FYNNEI, per germline. Trimming took 5 bases from V and 6 from J; bases not matched to a gene: 3.